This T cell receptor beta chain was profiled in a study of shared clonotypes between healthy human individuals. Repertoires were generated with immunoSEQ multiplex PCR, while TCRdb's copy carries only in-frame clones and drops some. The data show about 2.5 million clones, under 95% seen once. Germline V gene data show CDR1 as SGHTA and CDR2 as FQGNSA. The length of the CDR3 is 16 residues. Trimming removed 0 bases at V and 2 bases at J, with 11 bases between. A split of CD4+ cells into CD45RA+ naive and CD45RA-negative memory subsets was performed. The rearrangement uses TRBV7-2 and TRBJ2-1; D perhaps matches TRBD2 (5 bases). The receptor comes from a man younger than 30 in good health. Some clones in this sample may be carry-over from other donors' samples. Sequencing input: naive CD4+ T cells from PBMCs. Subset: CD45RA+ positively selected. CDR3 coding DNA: TGTGCCAGCAGCTTAGCCTTAGCGTCTGCCTACAATGAGCAGTTCTTC. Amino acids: CASSLALASAYNEQFF.